This entry lists 11 T cell receptor beta chains sequenced from one sample in a study of blood T cell repertoires in COVID-19. Sequencing used immunoSEQ multiplex PCR; TCRdb keeps in-frame clones, though not all of them. This table has about 290,000 clones, 89% appearing once. The source material was peripheral blood. All receptors derive from a woman in her thirties or forties who had recovered from COVID-19.

This clone is a singleton in its sample. The V gene is TRBV29-1, the J gene TRBJ2-1; 9 nucleotides align to TRBD1. The CDR3 is 14 residues long. The V gene's germline CDR1 is SQVTM and CDR2 ANQGSEA. V gave up 6 bases and J gave up 4 bases; unmatched junction bases: 7. The CDR3 DNA reads TGCAGCGTACCGGACAGGGGTACTTACAATGAGCAGTTCTTC. Its translation: CSVPDRGTYNEQFF.

The sample holds one count of this clone. The CDR3 DNA follows: TGCGCCAGCAGCCCCTCGGCGACAACACCGAACTATGGCTACACCTTC. This encodes CASSPSATTPNYGYTF. The V call is TRBV5-1, the J call TRBJ1-2, with D uncertain. Germline-derived CDR1 and CDR2 are SGHRS and YFSETQ. V was cut by 4 bases and J by 2 bases, with 18 bases left in between. This CDR3 is 16 amino acids long.

This clone occurred once. The chain combines TRBV27 with TRBJ2-7, with D tentatively TRBD2 (6 bases). Germline V gene lookup returns CDR1 MNHEY and CDR2 SMNVEV (reference sequence). The germline V and J ends were trimmed by 5 bases and 0 bases, with 20 bases remaining between them. The CDR3 is made up of 17 amino acids. The CDR3 sequence: CASSARSLASSSYEQYF. In nucleotides, the CDR3 is TGTGCCAGCAGTGCCCGCTCTCTAGCGTCTAGCTCCTACGAGCAGTACTTC.

The chain has TRBV5-1 and TRBJ1-3, with TRBD1 matching over 10 bases. CDR3 length: 16 amino acids. Trimming took 4 bases from V and 3 from J; bases not matched to a gene: 7. Germline values: CDR1 SGHRS, CDR2 YFSETQ. For the CDR3, the DNA is TGCGCCAGCAGCACCGGCCGGGACAGGGGTGGAAACACCATATATTTT. Its translation: CASSTGRDRGGNTIYF.

The chain couples TRBV9 to TRBJ2-5, with D possibly being TRBD2 (7 bases). CDR1 SGDLS and CDR2 YYNGEE come from the germline V gene. The germline V and J ends were trimmed by 6 bases and 2 bases, with 17 bases remaining between them. This CDR3 region has 15 residues. The CDR3 nucleotides are TGTGCCAGCACCCTGGCTAGCGGACAGCAAGAGACCCAGTACTTC. Encoded protein: CASTLASGQQETQYF.

This clone came up once. CDR3 loop: CASSADRGAYNEQFF. The DNA for the CDR3 is TGTGCCAGCAGTGCTGACAGGGGCGCCTACAATGAGCAGTTCTTC. This chain links TRBV2 with TRBJ2-1, with 8 bases lining up with TRBD1. The CDR3 is made up of 15 amino acids. Trimming removed 4 bases from V and 2 bases from J; junction bases left unmatched: 4. The germline gives CDR1 SNHLY, CDR2 FYNNEI.

This clone is a singleton in its sample. The chain recombines TRBV7-2 with TRBJ2-3; no reliable D call. The CDR3 loop spans 13 amino acids. The V gene's germline CDR1 is SGHTA and CDR2 FQGNSA. V lost 6 bases and J 0 bases, leaving 7 bases between the germline ends. The CDR3: CASRETSTDTQYF. The CDR3 DNA reads as TGTGCCAGCAGGGAGACTAGCACAGATACGCAGTATTTT.

The chain has TRBV4-1 and TRBJ1-2; TRBD1 matches at 10 bases. Trimming at V came to 1 base and at J to 8 bases, leaving 7 bases not matched to a gene. Germline V CDR1 and CDR2: MGHRA, YSYEKL. The CDR3 length is 15 residues. The CDR3 spells CASSQALTGGAGYTF. The CDR3 DNA reads as TGCGCCAGCAGCCAAGCCCTGACAGGGGGCGCGGGCTACACCTTC.

This clone has only one observation. The chain carries TRBV24-1 and TRBJ2-3; 7 nucleotides line up with TRBD1. The length of the CDR3 is 17 residues. Trimming cost V 2 bases and J 0 bases; bases outside gene matches: 7. The germline CDR1 and CDR2 sequences are KGHDR and SFDVKD. The CDR3 nucleotides are TGTGCCACCAGTGATTGGGGGACAGCCATAAGCACAGATACGCAGTATTTT. Translating gives CATSDWGTAISTDTQYF.

The genes are TRBV29-1 and TRBJ2-3; D might be TRBD2 (7 bases). CDR1 SQVTM and CDR2 ANQGSEA come from the germline V gene. The CDR3 loop spans 13 amino acids. Trimming removed 5 bases from V and 3 bases from J, with 12 bases in between. This CDR3 is CSVSGGATDTQYF. The CDR3, as DNA: TGCAGCGTTTCGGGGGGCGCGACAGATACGCAGTATTTT.

The rearrangement joins TRBV28 to TRBJ1-4, with 7 bases identical to TRBD1. CDR3 length: 14 amino acids. Germline V gene data show CDR1 as MDHEN and CDR2 as SYDVKM. The ends lost 6 bases at V and 6 bases at J; junction bases unmatched: 7. For the CDR3, the DNA is TGTGCCAGCAGCTCAACAGGGACAGATGAAAAACTGTTTTTT. Translated: CASSSTGTDEKLFF.